This passage covers 23 T cell receptor beta chains from one sample sequenced in a study of T-cell reconstitution after alpha-beta-depleted transplantation in children (dated by TCRdb to 2016 to 2018). Interpreted using the paper, the treatment or condition label stands for: allogeneic hematopoietic cell transplantation with graft depleted of TCRalphabeta T cells and CD19 B cells. Libraries came from PCR. This sample was sequenced with an Illumina HiSeq 2500. TCR libraries were prepared with molecular barcoding, using unique molecular identifiers to normalize TCRbeta repertoire quantification. Through fastp at Q25 and MiXCR, TCRdb rebuilt clones from the public reads, retaining in-frame beta chains. Each CDR3 protein appears once, grouped with its most common genes and DNA. The sample table contains about 440,000 distinct CDR3 sequences; only one count was recorded for over 40% of them. Approximately 25% of the sample is taken by the ten largest.

The source material was PBMCs, sampled before TCRalphabeta/CD19-depleted stem cell transplant. The receptors stem from a girl aged 2-9 years with aplastic anemia, due to receive a stem cell transplant.

The CDR3 DNA reads as TGCAGGCTAGGGCACGAAGGCTACACCTTC. This translates into CRLGHEGYTF. V gene TRBV20-1 combines with J gene TRBJ1-2; D unresolved. The CDR3 is made up of 10 amino acids. Looked up from germline, CDR1 is DFQATT and CDR2 is SNEGSKA (reference sequence).

This clonotype was seen only a few times. The rearrangement joins TRBV7-2 to TRBJ1-4; possibly TRBD1 for D (6 bases). This CDR3 is built from 14 residues. Germline lookup yields CDR1 SGHTA and CDR2 FQGNSA. V lost 3 bases to trimming and J lost 11 bases, with 16 bases between them. The CDR3 spells CASSFDSRGSKLFF. As DNA, the CDR3 is TGTGCCAGCAGCTTTGATAGTAGGGGGTCGAAACTGTTTTTT.

This clonotype was picked up one time. This rearrangement joins TRBV4-1 to TRBJ2-7, with 7 bases lining up with TRBD1. Looked up from germline, CDR1 is MGHRA and CDR2 is YSYEKL. Unmatched junction bases numbered 7, after V lost 1 base and J lost 4 bases. This CDR3 is built from 15 residues. CDR3 DNA: TGCGCCAGCAGCCAAGTCAAGGGGGCGGTATACGAGCAGTACTTC. This encodes CASSQVKGAVYEQYF.

This chain uses TRBV27 with TRBJ2-3; D gene unclear. The V gene's germline CDR1 is MNHEY and CDR2 SMNVEV (reference sequence). Trimming pared 0 bases from V and 4 bases from J, leaving 2 bases between. The CDR3 loop spans 12 amino acids. The CDR3 DNA follows: TGTGCCAGCAGTTTATCTGCAGATACGCAGTATTTT. Amino acid sequence: CASSLSADTQYF.

This clonotype turned up a few times. DNA for the CDR3: TGCAGTGCTAGAGCCCATGGAAGAAAAGATCGTGCAACTAATGAAAAACTGTTTTTT. Translating gives CSARAHGRKDRATNEKLFF. The chain couples TRBV20-1 to TRBJ1-4; D remains ambiguous. The germline V and J ends were trimmed by 1 base and 0 bases, with 21 bases remaining between them. CDR3 length: 19 amino acids. Per the germline V gene, CDR1 is DFQATT and CDR2 is SNEGSKA (reference sequence).

This CDR3 reads CASSPFRDCYNEQFF. CDR3 coding DNA: TGTGCCAGCAGCCCCTTCCGGGACTGTTACAATGAGCAGTTCTTC. The chain couples TRBV3-1 to TRBJ2-1, with TRBD2 as a possible D gene (6 bases). V shed 4 bases and J shed 4 bases, with 14 bases lying between them. In germline, CDR1 is LGHDT, CDR2 YNNKEL (reference sequence). This CDR3 spans 15 amino acids.

The chain has TRBV6-5 and TRBJ2-4; D gene ambiguous. Trimming removed 7 bases at V and 6 bases at J, with 7 bases between. The CDR3 length is 11 residues. Germline assignment: CDR1 MNHEY and CDR2 SVGAGI. The DNA for the CDR3 is TGTGCCAGCACTCAGTTAAACATTCAGTACTTC. This codes for CASTQLNIQYF.

The chain links TRBV5-1 to TRBJ2-1; perhaps TRBD2 as D (6 bases). The CDR3 sequence is 16 residues long. Looked up from germline, CDR1 is SGHRS and CDR2 is YFSETQ. V was clipped by 3 bases and J by 0 bases, with 13 bases between them. The CDR3 bases are TGCGCCAGCAGCTCTATAGCGGATTACTCCTACAATGAGCAGTTCTTC. This codes for CASSSIADYSYNEQFF.

This clonotype was observed a few times. Here the CDR3 reads CASSFIPTPVPSLREQYF. The CDR3 DNA sequence: TGTGCCAGCAGCTTCATACCTACGCCGGTCCCTAGTCTACGTGAGCAGTACTTC. The J gene is TRBJ2-7, the V gene TRBV12-3 or TRBV12-4, with D unresolved. The CDR3 sequence is 18 residues long. V was trimmed by 6 bases and J by 7 bases, leaving 31 bases between them.

V usage is TRBV30 and J usage is TRBJ2-7; D may correspond to TRBD1 or TRBD2 (5 bases each). The CDR3 runs to 12 residues. Germline V gives CDR1 GTSNPN, CDR2 SVGIG (reference sequence). Trimming left V 6 bases short and J 2 bases short, with 11 bases between. The CDR3 region has the DNA TGTGCCTGCCTCCGGGGCCCCTACGAGCAGTACTTC. Translated, it gives CACLRGPYEQYF.

This chain uses TRBV7-8 with TRBJ1-1, with D possibly matching TRBD1 (5 bases). There are 15 residues in the CDR3. Germline V lookup: CDR1 SGHVS, CDR2 FQNEAQ. V was clipped by 4 bases and J by 3 bases, with 15 bases between them. CDR3 amino acids: CASSSTASGDTEAFF. CDR3 DNA: TGTGCCAGCAGCTCGACAGCGTCTGGGGACACTGAAGCTTTCTTT. The whole variable domain, remainder taken from reference TRBV7-8 and TRBJ1-1, is GAGVSQSPRYKVAKRGQDVALRCDPISGHVSLFWYQQALGQGPEFLTYFQNEAQLDKSGLPSDRFFAERPEGSVSTLKIQRTQQEDSAVYLCASSSTASGDTEAFFGQGTRLTVV.

In the case of this clonotype: This may come from a read error, since a much larger clone is one base off. The chain recombines TRBV7-2 with TRBJ2-7, with no clear D. This CDR3 has 11 amino acids. Germline CDR1 reads SGHTA; CDR2 reads FQGNSA. V was pared by 5 bases and J by 3 bases, with 5 bases between. The CDR3 spells CASSVYYEQYF. The CDR3 DNA reads as TGTGCCAGCAGCGTGTACTACGAGCAGTACTTC. The full variable domain, its missing parts supplied by reference TRBV7-2 and TRBJ2-7, is GAGVSQSPSNKVTEKGKDVELRCDPISGHTALYWYRQSLGQGLEFLIYFQGNSAPDKSGLPSDRFSAERTGGSVSTLTIQRTQQEDSAVYLCASSVYYEQYFGPGTRLTVT.

V is TRBV5-1 and J is TRBJ2-5; the D is unclear. The CDR3 runs 14 residues. The V gene lost 3 bases and the J gene lost 5 bases, with 14 bases spanning the gap. Germline V gives CDR1 SGHRS, CDR2 YFSETQ. The CDR3: CASSSNQILETQYF. Written as DNA, the CDR3 is TGCGCCAGCAGCTCTAACCAGATTTTGGAGACCCAGTACTTC.

This chain's CDR3 is CASSQDPAGGGEQYF. The CDR3 DNA is TGTGCCAGCAGCCAAGATCCGGCGGGGGGGGGCGAGCAGTACTTC. The chain has TRBV4-2 and TRBJ2-7, with 9 bases matching TRBD2. Germline loops: CDR1 LGHNA, CDR2 YNFKEQ. V shed 0 bases, J shed 6 bases, and the junction held 6 bases outside the gene matches. This CDR3 region has 15 residues.

This clonotype was seen a few times. This chain connects TRBV12-3 or TRBV12-4 to TRBJ1-5; 10 nucleotides align to TRBD1. This CDR3 region has 15 residues. V was clipped by 6 bases and J by 4 bases; unmatched bases: 6. The CDR3 loop is CASRPGTGENQPQHF. CDR3 nucleotide sequence: TGTGCCAGCAGGCCCGGGACAGGGGAAAATCAGCCCCAGCATTTT.

The chain has TRBV20-1 and TRBJ2-7; D is perhaps TRBD2 (5 bases). V lost 0 bases to trimming and J lost 3 bases, with 15 bases between them. The length of the CDR3 is 15 residues. Germline values: CDR1 DFQATT, CDR2 SNEGSKA (reference sequence). CDR3 nucleotides: TGCAGTGCTAGAGATAGGGAGACCAATTACTACGAGCAGTACTTC. Residues: CSARDRETNYYEQYF.

This clonotype was found many times. V and J are TRBV6-1 and TRBJ2-7; unclear D gene. Germline CDR1 MNHNS, CDR2 SASEGT. V was shortened by 8 bases and J by 0 bases, with 14 bases between the two germline ends. The length of the CDR3 is 14 residues. The CDR3, as DNA: TGTGCCAGCGATCCGTCGGCGGACTCCTACGAGCAGTACTTC. This codes for CASDPSADSYEQYF.

V and J are TRBV6-5 and TRBJ2-1; 14 nucleotides agree with TRBD2. V lost 2 bases, J lost 7 bases, and 10 bases stayed unmatched. The germline CDR1 and CDR2 sequences are MNHEY and SVGAGI. This CDR3 comprises 18 residues. CDR3 sequence: CASSYEPTSGRVSNEQFF. Written as DNA, the CDR3 is TGTGCCAGCAGTTACGAGCCGACTAGCGGGAGGGTCAGTAATGAGCAGTTCTTC.

This clonotype was seen ten or more times. V usage is TRBV10-3 and J usage is TRBJ2-6; D may be TRBD1 (5 bases). From germline, CDR1 is ENHRY and CDR2 SYGVKD. V gave up 6 bases and J gave up 0 bases, with 9 bases separating them. The CDR3 has 15 amino acids. The CDR3 region is CAIRLDSSGANVLTF. The DNA for the CDR3 is TGTGCCATCAGACTTGACAGCTCTGGGGCCAACGTCCTGACTTTC.

V usage is TRBV5-6 and J usage is TRBJ2-7; TRBD1 matches at 11 bases. Trimming took 4 bases from V and 6 from J; bases not matched to a gene: 6. This CDR3 is built from 14 residues. The germline gives CDR1 SGHDT, CDR2 YYEEEE. This chain's CDR3 is CASSGTGGLSEQYF. The CDR3 region has the DNA TGTGCCAGCAGCGGGACAGGGGGGCTAAGCGAGCAGTACTTC.

The rearrangement uses TRBV10-2 and TRBJ2-1; D may correspond to TRBD1 or TRBD2 (5 bases each). Trimming shortened V by 6 bases and J by 7 bases, and 10 bases separated the two germline ends. CDR3 length: 12 amino acids. The germline gives CDR1 WSHSY, CDR2 SAAADI. In DNA form, the CDR3 reads TGCGCCAGCAGCGAGAGGGGAAATGAGCAGTTCTTC. It encodes CASSERGNEQFF.

This clonotype was seen a handful of times. V gene TRBV18 combines with J gene TRBJ1-2; tentatively, D is TRBD1 (5 bases). V lost 2 bases and J lost 8, with 21 bases in between. Looked up from germline, CDR1 is KGHSH and CDR2 is LQKENI. The CDR3 totals 16 residues. CDR3 region: CASSPSNTAAGRGYTF. CDR3 DNA: TGTGCCAGCTCACCATCAAATACCGCTGCGGGGCGCGGCTACACCTTC.

This clonotype has only a few counts. This sequence joins TRBV7-6 and TRBJ2-1, with D perhaps TRBD2 (5 bases). This CDR3 comprises 13 residues. Trimming took off 3 bases at V and 9 bases at J, with 12 bases between the two ends. Per germline, CDR1 SGHVS and CDR2 FNYEAQ. CDR3 DNA: TGTGCCAGCAGCTTCGGACGGGGTTCTGAGCAGTTCTTC. This gives the protein CASSFGRGSEQFF.